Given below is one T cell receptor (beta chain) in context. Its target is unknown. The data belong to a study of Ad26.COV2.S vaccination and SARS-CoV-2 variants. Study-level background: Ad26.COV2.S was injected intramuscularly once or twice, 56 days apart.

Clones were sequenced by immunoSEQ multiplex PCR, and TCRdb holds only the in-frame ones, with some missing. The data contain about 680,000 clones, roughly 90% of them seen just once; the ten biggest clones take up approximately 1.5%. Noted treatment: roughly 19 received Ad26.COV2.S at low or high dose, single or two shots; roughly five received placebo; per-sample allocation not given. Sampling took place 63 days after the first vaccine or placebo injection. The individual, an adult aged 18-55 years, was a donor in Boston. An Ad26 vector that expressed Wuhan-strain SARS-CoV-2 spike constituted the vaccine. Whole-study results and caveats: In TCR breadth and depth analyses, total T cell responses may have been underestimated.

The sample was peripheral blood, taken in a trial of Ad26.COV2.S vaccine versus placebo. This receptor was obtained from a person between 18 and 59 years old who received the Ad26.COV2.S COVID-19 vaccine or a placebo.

The CDR3 region is CAIYNGTSVYEQYF. CDR3 DNA sequence: TGTGCCATCTATAATGGGACTAGCGTCTACGAGCAGTACTTC. The chain uses TRBV27 and TRBJ2-7; 10 nucleotides agree with TRBD2. In germline, CDR1 is MNHEY, CDR2 SMNVEV (reference sequence). There are 14 residues in the CDR3. V dropped 10 bases and J dropped 3; count of bases not matched to a gene: 9.